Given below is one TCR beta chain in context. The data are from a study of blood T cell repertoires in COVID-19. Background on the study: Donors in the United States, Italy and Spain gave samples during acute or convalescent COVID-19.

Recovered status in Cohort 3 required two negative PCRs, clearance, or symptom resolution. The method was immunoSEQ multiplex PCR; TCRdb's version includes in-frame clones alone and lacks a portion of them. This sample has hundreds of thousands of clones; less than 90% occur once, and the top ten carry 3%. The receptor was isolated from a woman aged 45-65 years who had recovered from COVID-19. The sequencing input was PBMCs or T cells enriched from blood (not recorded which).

The DNA for the CDR3 is TGTGCCAGTAGTATAGACGCTATAAAAACCCAGTACTTC. Its protein is CASSIDAIKTQYF. V gene TRBV19 combines with J gene TRBJ2-5; the D is unclear. Germline V gene sequence: CDR1 LNHDA, CDR2 SQIVND (reference sequence). This CDR3 spans 13 amino acids. The V gene lost 0 bases and the J gene lost 8 bases, with 10 bases spanning the gap.